This T cell receptor beta chain was retrieved from a study of shared clonotypes between healthy human individuals. Naive CD8 cells lacked CD45RO and underwent positive selection for CCR7, leaving out terminally differentiated effector memory CD45RA+ cells. Per germline, CDR1 MNHNS and CDR2 SASEGT. V was pared by 1 base and J by 0 bases, with 7 bases between. CDR3 size: 16 residues. TCRdb's copy holds only in-frame clones and misses some; the assay was immunoSEQ multiplex PCR. This table holds roughly 1,800,000 clones, approximately 94% found once. The clonotype was recovered from a man between 18 and 29 years old in good health. This chain connects TRBV6-1 to TRBJ1-6; D remains unclear. The sample was naive CD8+ T cells sorted from blood. The CDR3 loop reads CASSEGRGSYNSPLHF. In nucleotides, the CDR3 is TGTGCCAGCAGTGAAGGGCGGGGCTCCTATAATTCACCCCTCCACTTT.